This is a list of T cell receptor beta chains from one sample in a study of identical twins. Using its own MiXCR run on the 5' RACE reads, TCRdb lists one record per CDR3 protein. In the table there are approximately 630,000 distinct CDR3 sequences, 7.1% of which are singletons. Another study also made use of these data, one on yellow fever vaccine responses in identical twins.

The material sequenced was PBMCs. Every receptor here comes from a woman aged 18-30 years in good health. Each CDR3 is given with its conserved first and last residue. A D gene is named only where the DNA matches it firmly. The size field is filled for only some rows; it gives once, few, many or a size class.

j_call: TRBJ1-5
d_call: NA
clone_size: many
v_call: TRBV12-3/TRBV12-4
cdr3_nt: TGTGCCAGCAGTCGGACAGCCGACAATCAGCCCCAGCATTTT
cdr3_aa: CASSRTADNQPQHF

j_call: TRBJ2-2
d_call: TRBD2
clone_size: many
v_call: TRBV12-3/TRBV12-4
cdr3_nt: TGTGCCAGCAGTAGCGGGGTCACCGGGGAGCTGTTTTTT
cdr3_aa: CASSSGVTGELFF

j_call: TRBJ2-3
d_call: NA
clone_size: many
v_call: TRBV5-6
cdr3_nt: TGTGCCAGCAGCCTAGTTCACGGCACAGATACGCAGTATTTT
cdr3_aa: CASSLVHGTDTQYF

j_call: TRBJ2-2
d_call: TRBD2
clone_size: few
v_call: TRBV5-5
cdr3_nt: TGTGCCAGCAGCCCGTTAGCGGGATACGGCGGGGAGCTGTTTTTT
cdr3_aa: CASSPLAGYGGELFF

j_call: TRBJ2-1
d_call: TRBD2
clone_size: NA
v_call: TRBV18
cdr3_nt: TGTGCCAGCTCACCACTAGGGACTAGCGGAAACAATGAGCAGTTCTTC
cdr3_aa: CASSPLGTSGNNEQFF

j_call: TRBJ1-6
d_call: NA
clone_size: NA
v_call: TRBV25-1
cdr3_nt: TGTGCCAGCAGTGCTCCACAGGGACGGGAAAATTCACCCCTCCACTTT
cdr3_aa: CASSAPQGRENSPLHF

j_call: TRBJ2-5
d_call: TRBD2
clone_size: few
v_call: TRBV29-1
cdr3_nt: TGCAGCGGCTTCGATAGCGGGACGGGTGAGACCCAGTACTTC
cdr3_aa: CSGFDSGTGETQYF

j_call: TRBJ2-1
d_call: NA
clone_size: many
v_call: TRBV29-1
cdr3_nt: TGCAGCGTGGGAATTCTCCGGGACCTCTCCTACAATGAGCAGTTCTTC
cdr3_aa: CSVGILRDLSYNEQFF

j_call: TRBJ2-5
d_call: NA
clone_size: many
v_call: TRBV12-3/TRBV12-4
cdr3_nt: TGTGCCAGCAGTCCGCCTCTTGCGACCCAAGAGACCCAGTACTTC
cdr3_aa: CASSPPLATQETQYF

j_call: TRBJ2-5
d_call: TRBD2
clone_size: NA
v_call: TRBV20-1
cdr3_nt: TGCAGTGCTAGGGGACTAGCGGGCCAAGAGACCCAGTACTTC
cdr3_aa: CSARGLAGQETQYF

j_call: TRBJ2-7
d_call: NA
clone_size: many
v_call: TRBV28
cdr3_nt: TGTGCCAGCAGTGTTACAGGGACTTATCACGAGCAGTACTTC
cdr3_aa: CASSVTGTYHEQYF

j_call: TRBJ2-3
d_call: TRBD1
clone_size: many
v_call: TRBV5-1
cdr3_nt: TGCGCCAGCAGCCGGGACAGGGAAAGGACAGATACGCAGTATTTT
cdr3_aa: CASSRDRERTDTQYF

j_call: TRBJ2-2
d_call: TRBD1
clone_size: many
v_call: TRBV12-3/TRBV12-4
cdr3_nt: TGTGCCAGCACCATCGGACAGGCTATCACCGGGGAGCTGTTTTTT
cdr3_aa: CASTIGQAITGELFF

j_call: TRBJ2-5
d_call: TRBD1
clone_size: NA
v_call: TRBV12-3/TRBV12-4
cdr3_nt: TGTGCTAGCGTCCGGACAGGGGCTCAAGAGACCCAGTACTTC
cdr3_aa: CASVRTGAQETQYF

j_call: TRBJ2-7
d_call: NA
clone_size: NA
v_call: TRBV20-1
cdr3_nt: TGCAGTGCTAGTCATCGGCGAGGGAGCTCCTACGAGCAGTACTTC
cdr3_aa: CSASHRRGSSYEQYF

j_call: TRBJ2-1
d_call: TRBD2
clone_size: NA
v_call: TRBV20-1
cdr3_nt: TGCAGTGCTTCAACTAGCGGGGGTTGGTATGAGCAGTTCTTC
cdr3_aa: CSASTSGGWYEQFF

j_call: TRBJ2-1
d_call: NA
clone_size: few
v_call: TRBV10-3
cdr3_nt: TGTGCCATCAGTGCTAAACCTACCGATGAGCAGTTCTTC
cdr3_aa: CAISAKPTDEQFF